This entry concerns a single TCR beta chain. This entry belongs to a study of blood T cell repertoires in COVID-19. Profiling relied on immunoSEQ multiplex PCR, and the TCRdb table lists in-frame clones only, not all of them. The table records hundreds of thousands of clones, roughly four fifths of them present only once. CDR3 size: 16 residues. The clonotype was recovered from a woman aged 45-65 years with acute or convalescent COVID-19. V usage is TRBV1 and J usage is TRBJ2-1; TRBD1 is the table's D call, not checked against the DNA. TRBV1 is flagged as a pseudogene. The specimen was peripheral blood. In DNA, the CDR3 is TGCACCAGCAGCCAAGATAATCAGGGGGCTGACAATGAGCAGTTCTTC. The encoded protein is CTSSQDNQGADNEQFF.